This TCR beta chain was sequenced in a study of blood T cell repertoires in COVID-19 (dated by TCRdb to about 2020). Notes on the research overall: The collaborator samples originated in the United States, Italy and Spain and spanned the acute and convalescent phases of COVID-19. Subjects who had been exposed to COVID-19, were actively infected with it, or had recovered from it provided the deeply sampled blood TCRbeta repertoires that made up the dataset. Samples came from the ongoing ImmuneRACE study (first 160 participants) plus 1,254 subjects from 6 global collaborators. The sample metadata nearly always contained a de-identified subject ID, COVID-19 status, age in years and sex. The repertoires were made available in a free public database intended to serve as a resource for research on the immune response to SARS-CoV-2. Where HLA class I and class II types were available, the types were taken from metadata supplied by the sample provider, not from assay-based typing. The material from the prospective study consisted of cDNA or gDNA derived from T cells, B-cell-depleted T cells, or PBMCs.

Results the study describes overall, beyond this receptor: The amount of clinical and demographic metadata varied by source and participant and was provided uncurated.

As to this clone: What antigen it recognizes has not been identified. The record has no base qualities; no much larger clone is one base away.

The junction shows trimming of 7 bases on V and 6 bases on J, and the gene matches do not reach 7 bases of it. According to the germline V gene, CDR1 reads SNHLY and CDR2 reads FYNNEI. Counted from cysteine to phenylalanine, this CDR3 has 14 amino acids. Only the CDR3 portion is preserved as DNA: 42 bases, with reading frame beginning at the first base. TCRbeta CDR3 regions were amplified from genomic DNA using the immunoSEQ Assay, a bias-controlled multiplex PCR. The paper's data handling went like this. The number of nucleated cells in each sample was estimated from the amplification of reference gene primers within the assay. Sequence reads were collapsed and filtered to measure the absolute abundance of every unique TCRbeta CDR3 rearrangement. For each sample, productive Simpson clonality was calculated as the square root of Simpson's diversity index over productive rearrangements. TCRdb holds this immuneACCESS table with in-frame rearrangements only. Some clones are missing; in checked studies, unresolved V genes explain under half, and the rest has no known cause. That table furnishes V, J and clone size, whereas the DNA furnished D and trimming. Across this sample there are about 220,000 clones, with over 75% seen only once. The ten largest clones add up to around 13% of the sample.

Each collaborating institution followed its own protocols to collect whole blood in K2EDTA tubes. For TCRbeta analysis, collaborators shipped samples in one of three forms: frozen whole blood, isolated PBMCs, or DNA extracted from either of those sample types. The chain links TRBV2 with TRBJ2-3, with TRBD1 matching 10 junction bases. Material: peripheral blood. This clonotype originated in a human donor in a cohort sampled during active COVID-19. CDR3 loop: CASMGQGPRDTQYF. The DNA sequence follows: TGTGCCAGCATGGGACAGGGGCCCCGGGATACGCAGTATTTT. Supplemented by the reference TRBV2 and TRBJ2-3 proteins around the CDR3, the complete variable domain is EPEVTQTPSHQVTQMGQEVILRCVPISNHLYFYWYRQILGQKVEFLVSFYNNEISEKSEIFDDQFSVERPDGSNFTLKIRSTKLEDSAMYFCASMGQGPRDTQYFGPGTRLTVL.